This T cell receptor beta chain was sequenced for a study of CD4+ T cells in melanoma. Regarding this clone: Its specificity is not known.

Per germline, CDR1 LNHDA and CDR2 SQIVND (reference sequence). After removal of 9 bases from V and 1 base from J, the junction contained 8 bases not matched to a gene. The CDR3 has 15 amino acids. TCRdb's copy holds only in-frame clones and misses some; the assay was immunoSEQ multiplex PCR. Of more than 15,000 clones listed, roughly 76% are singletons. Study outcomes and limitations: Reportedly, melanoma neoantigen-specific CD4+ T cells showed varied differentiation states. A reported correlation linked neoantigen-specific CD4+ T cells to CD8+, macrophage and B cell function.

The receptor was isolated from a human donor with melanoma. The sequenced sample consisted of cells from a culture (not recorded whether cultured in vitro). This chain joins TRBV19 and TRBJ1-2, with TRBD1 matching over 10 bases. CDR3 coding DNA: TGTGCCAGCGAGGACAGGGGGTGGTTTAACTATGGCTACACCTTC. Translating gives CASEDRGWFNYGYTF.